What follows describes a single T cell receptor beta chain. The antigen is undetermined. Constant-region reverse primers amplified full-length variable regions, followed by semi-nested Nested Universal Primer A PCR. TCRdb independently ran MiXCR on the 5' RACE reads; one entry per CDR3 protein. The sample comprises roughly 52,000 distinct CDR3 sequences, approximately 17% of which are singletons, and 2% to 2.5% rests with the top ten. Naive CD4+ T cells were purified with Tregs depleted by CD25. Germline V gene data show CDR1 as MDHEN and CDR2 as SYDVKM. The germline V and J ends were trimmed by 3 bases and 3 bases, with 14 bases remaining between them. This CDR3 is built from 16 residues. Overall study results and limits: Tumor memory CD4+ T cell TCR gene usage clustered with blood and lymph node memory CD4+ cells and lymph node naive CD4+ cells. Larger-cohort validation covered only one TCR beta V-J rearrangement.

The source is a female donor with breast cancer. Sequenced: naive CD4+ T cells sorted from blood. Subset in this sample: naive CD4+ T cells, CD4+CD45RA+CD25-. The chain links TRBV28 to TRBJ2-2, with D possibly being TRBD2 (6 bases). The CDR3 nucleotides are TGTGCCAGCAGTTTTCGGAGGGGATCGGACACCGGGGAGCTGTTTTTT. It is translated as CASSFRRGSDTGELFF.